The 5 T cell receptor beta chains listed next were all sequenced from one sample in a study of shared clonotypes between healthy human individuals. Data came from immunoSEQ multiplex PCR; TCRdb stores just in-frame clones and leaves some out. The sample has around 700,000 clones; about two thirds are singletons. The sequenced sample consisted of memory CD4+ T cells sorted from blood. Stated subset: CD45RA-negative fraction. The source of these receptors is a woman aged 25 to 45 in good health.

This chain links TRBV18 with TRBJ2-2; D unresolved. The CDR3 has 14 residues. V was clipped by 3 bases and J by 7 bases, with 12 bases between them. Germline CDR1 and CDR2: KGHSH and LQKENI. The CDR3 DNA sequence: TGTGCCAGCTCACCGTCTGGGTTTAGCGGGGAGCTGTTTTTT. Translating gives CASSPSGFSGELFF.

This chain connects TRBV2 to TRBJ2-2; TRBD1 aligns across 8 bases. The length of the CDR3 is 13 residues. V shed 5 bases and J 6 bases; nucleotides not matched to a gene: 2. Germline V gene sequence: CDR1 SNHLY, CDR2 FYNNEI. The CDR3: CASSSQGAGELFF. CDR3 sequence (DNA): TGTGCCAGCAGTTCACAGGGGGCCGGGGAGCTGTTTTTT.

CDR3 sequence: CASSLYSVGFYEQYF. CDR3 DNA sequence: TGTGCCAGCAGCTTATATTCGGTAGGGTTCTACGAGCAGTACTTC. V is TRBV7-2 and J is TRBJ2-7; no clear D gene. Germline V gene lookup returns CDR1 SGHTA and CDR2 FQGNSA. Trimming left V 2 bases short and J 3 bases short, with 14 bases between. The CDR3 is made up of 15 amino acids.

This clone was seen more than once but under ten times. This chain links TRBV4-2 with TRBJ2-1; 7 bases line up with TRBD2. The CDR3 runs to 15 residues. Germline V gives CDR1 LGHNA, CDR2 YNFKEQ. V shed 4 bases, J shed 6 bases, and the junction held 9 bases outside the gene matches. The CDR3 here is CASSRTSLVINEQFF. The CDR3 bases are TGTGCCAGCAGCCGGACTAGTCTTGTGATCAATGAGCAGTTCTTC.

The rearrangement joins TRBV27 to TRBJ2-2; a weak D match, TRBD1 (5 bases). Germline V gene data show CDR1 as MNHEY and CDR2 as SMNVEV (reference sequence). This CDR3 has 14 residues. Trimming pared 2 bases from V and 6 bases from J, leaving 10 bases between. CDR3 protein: CASSLGRVSGELFF. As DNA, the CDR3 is TGTGCCAGCAGTTTAGGCAGGGTCTCCGGGGAGCTGTTTTTT.